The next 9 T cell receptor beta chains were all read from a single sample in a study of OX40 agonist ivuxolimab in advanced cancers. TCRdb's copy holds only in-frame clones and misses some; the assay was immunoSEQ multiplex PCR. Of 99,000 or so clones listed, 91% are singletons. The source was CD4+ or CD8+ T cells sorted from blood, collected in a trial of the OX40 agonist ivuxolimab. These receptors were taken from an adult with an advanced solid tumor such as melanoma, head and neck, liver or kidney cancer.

Written as DNA, the CDR3 is TGTGCCAGCTCACCGAGGACTAGCGGGAGGACAGATACGCAGTATTTT. Its protein product is CASSPRTSGRTDTQYF. This rearrangement joins TRBV18 to TRBJ2-3; 14 bases fit TRBD2. Trimming at V came to 3 bases and at J to 3 bases, leaving 2 bases not matched to a gene. Per germline, CDR1 KGHSH and CDR2 LQKENI. CDR3 length: 16 amino acids.

In DNA, the CDR3 is TGTGCCAGCTCACCGCCTTCTTCGGCGGGGTCAACTGAAGCTTTCTTT. It codes for CASSPPSSAGSTEAFF. The rearrangement uses TRBV18 and TRBJ1-1, with D uncertain. The V end was cut by 3 bases, the J end by 5 bases, with 19 bases between. The V gene's germline CDR1 is KGHSH and CDR2 LQKENI. This CDR3 region has 16 residues.

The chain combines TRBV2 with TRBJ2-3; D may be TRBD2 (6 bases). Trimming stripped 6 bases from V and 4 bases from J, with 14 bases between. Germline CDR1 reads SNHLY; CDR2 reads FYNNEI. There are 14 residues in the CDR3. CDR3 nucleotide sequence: TGTGCCAGCAGCGCGGGGAGGAGGCCAGATACGCAGTATTTT. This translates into CASSAGRRPDTQYF. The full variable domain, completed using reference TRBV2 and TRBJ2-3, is EPEVTQTPSHQVTQMGQEVILRCVPISNHLYFYWYRQILGQKVEFLVSFYNNEISEKSEIFDDQFSVERPDGSNFTLKIRSTKLEDSAMYFCASSAGRRPDTQYFGPGTRLTVL.

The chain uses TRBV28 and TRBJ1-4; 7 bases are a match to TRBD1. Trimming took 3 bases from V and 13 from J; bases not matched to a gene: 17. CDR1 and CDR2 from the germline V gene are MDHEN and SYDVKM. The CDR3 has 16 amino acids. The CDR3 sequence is CASSLRGQARMKGLFF. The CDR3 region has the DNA TGTGCCAGCAGTTTGAGAGGACAGGCCAGAATGAAGGGACTGTTTTTT.

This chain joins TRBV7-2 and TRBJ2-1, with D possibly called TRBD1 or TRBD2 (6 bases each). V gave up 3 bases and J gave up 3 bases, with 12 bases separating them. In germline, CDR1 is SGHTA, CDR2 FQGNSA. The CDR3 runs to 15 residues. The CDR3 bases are TGTGCCAGCAGCTTGGGGGGCTTGTTCTACAATGAGCAGTTCTTC. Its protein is CASSLGGLFYNEQFF.

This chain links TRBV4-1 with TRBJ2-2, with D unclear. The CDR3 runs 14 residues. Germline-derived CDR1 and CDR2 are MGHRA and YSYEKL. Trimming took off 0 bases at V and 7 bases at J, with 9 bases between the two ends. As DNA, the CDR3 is TGCGCCAGCAGCCAAGACATGGTTATCGGGGAGCTGTTTTTT. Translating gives CASSQDMVIGELFF.

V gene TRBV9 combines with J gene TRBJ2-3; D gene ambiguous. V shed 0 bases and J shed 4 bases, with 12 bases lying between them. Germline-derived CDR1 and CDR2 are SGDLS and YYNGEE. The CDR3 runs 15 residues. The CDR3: CASSVGGYPADTQYF. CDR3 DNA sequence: TGTGCCAGCAGCGTAGGAGGCTACCCGGCAGATACGCAGTATTTT. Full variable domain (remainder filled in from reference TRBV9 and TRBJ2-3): DSGVTQTPKHLITATGQRVTLRCSPRSGDLSVYWYQQSLDQGLQFLIQYYNGEERAKGNILERFSAQQFPDLHSELNLSSLELGDSALYFCASSVGGYPADTQYFGPGTRLTVL.

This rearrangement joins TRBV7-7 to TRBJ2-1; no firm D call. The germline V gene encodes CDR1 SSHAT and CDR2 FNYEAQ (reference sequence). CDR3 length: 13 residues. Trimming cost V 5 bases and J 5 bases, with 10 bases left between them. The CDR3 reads CASSPTRHNEQFF. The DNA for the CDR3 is TGTGCCAGCAGCCCCACGAGACACAATGAGCAGTTCTTC.

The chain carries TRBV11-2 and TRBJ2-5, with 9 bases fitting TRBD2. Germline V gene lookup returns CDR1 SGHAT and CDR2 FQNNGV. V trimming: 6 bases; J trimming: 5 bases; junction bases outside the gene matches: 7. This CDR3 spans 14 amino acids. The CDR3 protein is CASRVAGEGETQYF. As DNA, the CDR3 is TGTGCCAGCAGGGTAGCGGGAGAGGGTGAGACCCAGTACTTC.